This TCR beta chain was sequenced during a study of blood T cells in healthy people across ages. Study-level findings and limits: Total diversity from one million sequenced T cells was likely underestimated.

The CDR3 is 14 residues long. V was clipped by 2 bases and J by 6 bases, with 13 bases between them. The germline gives CDR1 SGDLS, CDR2 YYNGEE. Total RNA extracted from each sample amounted to at least 6 micrograms. The authors ran a second PCR of about 6 to 11 cycles using a sample-barcoded 5' primer and a J-beta primer mix. A 12-random-nucleotide template-switch adaptor tagged each cDNA molecule. MiXCR was run by TCRdb on the 5' RACE reads, yielding one entry per CDR3 protein. The table records some 780,000 distinct CDR3 sequences, just over 55% of them present only once. This clonotype turned up a few times. The antigen is unknown.

The V call is TRBV9, the J call TRBJ2-3; the D is unclear. This clonotype was sampled from a man between 40 and 49 years old in good health. Material: blood. The CDR3 here is CASSVGLPGDTQYF. DNA of the CDR3: TGTGCCAGCAGCGTCGGTCTACCTGGGGATACGCAGTATTTT.